These 21 T cell receptor beta chains came from one sample sequenced in a study of T cell responses to AZD1222 COVID-19 vaccine. Generated by immunoSEQ multiplex PCR, the TCRdb table keeps only in-frame clones and is missing some. The table records 90,000 to 110,000 clones, 88% of them present only once. Source: peripheral blood, taken on day 0 of MenACWY control vaccination. All receptors come from an adult in good health.

The J gene is TRBJ1-2, the V gene TRBV15; the D gene is possibly TRBD1 (5 bases). Germline values: CDR1 LNHNV, CDR2 YYDKDF (reference sequence). V dropped 0 bases and J dropped 5 bases, with 13 bases sitting between them. This CDR3 contains 15 residues. CDR3 sequence reads: CATSRDLGQEYGYTF. CDR3 DNA sequence: TGTGCCACCAGCAGAGATCTCGGACAAGAGTATGGCTACACCTTC.

This clone was observed a single time. V is TRBV7-9 and J is TRBJ1-2; D might be TRBD1 (5 bases). There are 15 residues in the CDR3. V lost 5 bases and J 8 bases, leaving 21 bases between the germline ends. Germline V CDR1 and CDR2: SEHNR, FQNEAQ (reference sequence). As DNA, the CDR3 is TGTGCCAGCAGCGCCGCCAGACAGTCAGCTCGGGGCTACACCTTC. It translates to CASSAARQSARGYTF.

The V gene is TRBV27, the J gene TRBJ1-3, with 7 bases that match TRBD1. The CDR3 length is 15 residues. Per the germline V gene, CDR1 is MNHEY and CDR2 is SMNVEV (reference sequence). With 6 bases clipped from V and 0 bases from J, the junction kept 5 bases outside the gene matches. CDR3 in DNA: TGTGCCAGCAGGACCTACAGGGGCTCTGGAAACACCATATATTTT. This codes for CASRTYRGSGNTIYF.

CDR3 amino acids: CAWRAQGNTEAFF. The CDR3 DNA reads as TGTGCCTGGAGGGCCCAGGGGAACACTGAAGCTTTCTTT. This sequence joins TRBV30 and TRBJ1-1; D possibly corresponds to TRBD1 (5 bases). Germline V gene lookup returns CDR1 GTSNPN and CDR2 SVGIG (reference sequence). The CDR3 is 13 amino acids. With 3 bases removed from V and 1 base from J, the gap between germline ends came to 9 bases.

J is TRBJ2-3 and V is TRBV3-1 (or the pseudogene TRBV3-2), with 7 bases identical to TRBD1. With 4 bases clipped from V and 6 bases from J, the junction kept 10 bases outside the gene matches. CDR1 and CDR2 (germline): LGHDT, YNNKEL (reference sequence). CDR3 length equals 15 residues. DNA for the CDR3: TGTGCCAGCAGCCCACGTAGGGGGCGGCGGGATACGCAGTATTTT. As protein: CASSPRRGRRDTQYF.

The chain couples TRBV7-6 to TRBJ2-3; TRBD2 matches at 8 bases. The CDR3 runs 17 residues. V trimming: 5 bases; J trimming: 0 bases; junction bases outside the gene matches: 10. Germline V gene sequence: CDR1 SGHVS, CDR2 FNYEAQ. CDR3 sequence: CASSPLTSGASTDTQYF. DNA for the CDR3: TGTGCCAGCAGCCCGTTAACTAGCGGAGCCAGCACAGATACGCAGTATTTT.

The chain is built from TRBV9 and TRBJ1-3; D is ambiguous. The CDR3 spans 12 residues. Trimming left V 4 bases short and J 15 bases short, with 17 bases between. Per germline, CDR1 SGDLS and CDR2 YYNGEE. The CDR3 nucleotides are TGTGCCAGCAGCTGGACCGCACCGTCTCAATATTTT. It codes for CASSWTAPSQYF.

This rearrangement joins TRBV19 to TRBJ2-4; 12 bases are a match to TRBD2. This CDR3 is 19 amino acids long. Germline V gene sequence: CDR1 LNHDA, CDR2 SQIVND (reference sequence). J was trimmed by 0 bases and V by 3 bases; bases with no gene match: 9. The CDR3 DNA is TGTGCCAGTAGTATTTCGACTAGCGGGAGTCCCTTAGCCAAAAACATTCAGTACTTC. Encoded protein: CASSISTSGSPLAKNIQYF.

This clone was seen a single time. The chain is built from TRBV24-1 and TRBJ2-3, with D maybe TRBD2 (6 bases). V was trimmed by 7 bases and J by 1 base, leaving 20 bases between them. This CDR3 has 17 amino acids. From germline, CDR1 is KGHDR and CDR2 SFDVKD. CDR3 residues: CATRPTGGRGGTDTQYF. DNA of the CDR3: TGTGCCACCAGACCGACCGGAGGGCGCGGGGGCACAGATACGCAGTATTTT.

The chain carries TRBV28 and TRBJ1-6; 8 bases line up with TRBD1. The CDR3 loop spans 14 amino acids. Per germline, CDR1 MDHEN and CDR2 SYDVKM. Trimming took 5 bases from V and 8 from J; bases not matched to a gene: 5. The CDR3 sequence: CASSPGQGDSPLHF. The CDR3 DNA sequence: TGTGCCAGCAGTCCCGGACAGGGTGATTCACCCCTCCACTTT.

The V and J genes are TRBV4-3 and TRBJ1-2; the match to TRBD1 covers 7 bases. This CDR3 comprises 13 residues. After removal of 1 base from V and 4 bases from J, the junction contained 0 bases not matched to a gene. Germline CDR1 LGHNA, CDR2 YSLEER. The CDR3 is CASSQGTGYGYTF. Here the CDR3 DNA reads TGCGCCAGCAGCCAAGGGACAGGCTATGGCTACACCTTC.

J is TRBJ1-5 and V is TRBV2; maybe TRBD1 (6 bases). The germline gives CDR1 SNHLY, CDR2 FYNNEI. V lost 8 bases and J 2 bases, leaving 13 bases between the germline ends. CDR3 length: 14 amino acids. The CDR3 loop is CASGGQLGNQPQHF. Written as DNA, the CDR3 is TGTGCCAGCGGGGGGCAGCTGGGCAATCAGCCCCAGCATTTT.

The rearrangement uses TRBV6-4 and TRBJ2-3; maybe TRBD2 (5 bases). Trimming removed 0 bases at V and 2 bases at J, with 12 bases between. CDR3 length equals 16 residues. Germline loops: CDR1 MRHNA, CDR2 SNTAGT. The CDR3 nucleotides are TGTGCCAGCAGTGACTCGTCTAGCTCGTCCACAGATACGCAGTATTTT. Amino acid sequence: CASSDSSSSSTDTQYF.

The chain joins TRBV7-9 to TRBJ2-1, with 7 nucleotides matching TRBD1. The J segment lost 3 bases and the V segment lost 5 bases, leaving 10 bases of the junction unmatched. This CDR3 is built from 16 residues. The V gene's germline CDR1 is SEHNR and CDR2 FQNEAQ (reference sequence). CDR3 nucleotides: TGTGCCAGCAGCACCAGGACAGGACATAACTACAATGAGCAGTTCTTC. Protein: CASSTRTGHNYNEQFF.

The gene calls are TRBV28 and TRBJ2-1; D is unclear. The V end was cut by 4 bases, the J end by 2 bases, with 15 bases between. This CDR3 is built from 16 residues. The V gene's germline CDR1 is MDHEN and CDR2 SYDVKM. The CDR3, as DNA: TGTGCCAGCAGTTCCCCCGGGCAGGACGCCTACAATGAGCAGTTCTTC. It codes for CASSSPGQDAYNEQFF.

This chain joins TRBV5-4 and TRBJ1-5; no clear D. This CDR3 comprises 16 residues. Trimming took off 6 bases at V and 0 bases at J, with 16 bases between the two ends. The germline V gene has CDR1 SGHNT and CDR2 YYREEE (reference sequence). CDR3 in amino acids: CASTLRIDYSNQPQHF. CDR3 sequence (DNA): TGTGCCAGCACCCTTAGGATCGATTATAGCAATCAGCCCCAGCATTTT.

The chain combines TRBV5-1 with TRBJ2-1; 7 bases line up with TRBD2. From germline, CDR1 is SGHRS and CDR2 YFSETQ. The V segment lost 1 base and the J segment 5 bases; nucleotides outside the gene matches: 6. The CDR3 is 15 residues long. The CDR3 loop reads CASSLWEGLNNEQFF. The DNA for the CDR3 is TGCGCCAGCAGCTTGTGGGAGGGTCTGAACAATGAGCAGTTCTTC. The whole variable domain, filled in from reference TRBV5-1 and TRBJ2-1, reads KAGVTQTPRYLIKTRGQQVTLSCSPISGHRSVSWYQQTPGQGLQFLFEYFSETQRNKGNFPGRFSGRQFSNSRSEMNVSTLELGDSALYLCASSLWEGLNNEQFFGPGTRLTVL.

The chain's CDR3 is CASSQEEGMNEKLFF. The CDR3 nucleotides read TGTGCCAGCAGCCAAGAGGAGGGCATGAATGAAAAACTGTTTTTT. The chain links TRBV4-2 to TRBJ1-4; no clear D gene. V lost 0 bases to trimming and J lost 5 bases, with 10 bases between them. Looked up from germline, CDR1 is LGHNA and CDR2 is YNFKEQ. This CDR3 has 15 residues.

The chain combines TRBV24-1 with TRBJ1-5; 10 nucleotides agree with TRBD1. The germline V gene encodes CDR1 KGHDR and CDR2 SFDVKD. V shed 3 bases and J 4 bases; nucleotides not matched to a gene: 2. This CDR3 spans 15 amino acids. In DNA form, the CDR3 reads TGTGCCACCAGTGATCCGGGACAGGGGAATCAGCCCCAGCATTTT. Protein: CATSDPGQGNQPQHF.

The chain links TRBV18 to TRBJ1-2; TRBD1 matches 7 bases. Trimming cost V 3 bases and J 4 bases; bases outside gene matches: 14. This CDR3 region has 17 residues. CDR1 is KGHSH and CDR2 is LQKENI in the germline V gene. CDR3 nucleotides: TGTGCCAGCTCACCGGGACAGATCAGGGACTCGGGCTATGGCTACACCTTC. Its translation: CASSPGQIRDSGYGYTF.

The J gene is TRBJ1-2, the V gene TRBV12-3 or TRBV12-4; 8 bases are shared with TRBD1. V lost 5 bases and J lost 4; bases outside the gene matches: 3. CDR3 length: 13 residues. The CDR3 DNA follows: TGTGCCAGCAGTCGGGACAGGAGCTATGGCTACACCTTC. This sequence encodes CASSRDRSYGYTF.